Below are 18 T cell receptor beta chains sequenced from a single sample in a study of blood T cell repertoires in COVID-19. Clones were sequenced by immunoSEQ multiplex PCR, and TCRdb holds only the in-frame ones, with some missing. Of about 16,000 clones in the sample, approximately 90% were seen once. The sequenced sample was peripheral blood. Receptor source: a human donor in a cohort sampled during active COVID-19.

The genes are TRBV24-1 and TRBJ1-2; 9 nucleotides match TRBD1. This CDR3 has 14 residues. With V trimmed by 4 bases and J by 4 bases, 3 bases remained unmatched. CDR1 is KGHDR, CDR2 SFDVKD, per germline. The CDR3 protein is CATSDGDRAYGYTF. CDR3 DNA: TGTGCCACCAGTGACGGGGACAGGGCCTATGGCTACACCTTC.

The V call is TRBV10-3, the J call TRBJ1-6, with 7 bases identical to TRBD1. The CDR3 totals 14 residues. V gave up 6 bases and J gave up 3 bases; unmatched junction bases: 2. Looked up from germline, CDR1 is ENHRY and CDR2 is SYGVKD. The CDR3 protein is CAISPGGYNSPLHF. The CDR3 DNA reads as TGTGCCATCAGCCCAGGGGGCTATAATTCACCCCTCCACTTT.

The chain recombines TRBV5-1 with TRBJ2-7, with D maybe TRBD1 (6 bases). Trimming took 4 bases from V and 2 from J, leaving 19 bases between them. This CDR3 region has 16 residues. The V gene's germline CDR1 is SGHRS and CDR2 YFSETQ. The CDR3 DNA reads as TGCGCCAGCAGCGGACAGAGCAGGACCCCTACCTACGAGCAGTACTTC. This sequence encodes CASSGQSRTPTYEQYF.

V is TRBV5-1 and J is TRBJ2-2; TRBD1 agrees at 7 bases. CDR1 is SGHRS and CDR2 is YFSETQ in the germline V gene. J lost 4 bases, V lost 0 bases, and 3 bases had no gene match. The CDR3 sequence is 15 residues long. This CDR3 is CASSLGQGFTGELFF. The DNA for the CDR3 is TGCGCCAGCAGCTTGGGACAGGGTTTCACCGGGGAGCTGTTTTTT.

V usage is TRBV14 and J usage is TRBJ1-3; tentative D call: TRBD1 (6 bases). V shed 4 bases and J shed 9 bases, with 25 bases lying between them. CDR1 is SGHDN and CDR2 is FVKESK in the germline V gene. The CDR3 is 17 residues long. CDR3 region: CASSRQDTGHSHPTIYF. In DNA, the CDR3 is TGTGCCAGCAGCCGCCAAGATACGGGACATAGTCACCCCACCATATATTTT. Using reference TRBV14 and TRBJ1-3 for the parts outside the CDR3, the full variable domain is EAGVTQFPSHSVIEKGQTVTLRCDPISGHDNLYWYRRVMGKEIKFLLHFVKESKQDESGMPNNRFLAERTGGTYSTLKVQPAELEDSGVYFCASSRQDTGHSHPTIYFGEGSWLTVV.

The chain uses TRBV27 and TRBJ2-7, with TRBD1 as a possible D gene (7 bases). The V gene's germline CDR1 is MNHEY and CDR2 SMNVEV (reference sequence). Trimming removed 8 bases from V and 0 bases from J, with 17 bases in between. CDR3 size: 15 residues. CDR3 sequence reads: CASRRQGGDSYEQYF. As DNA, the CDR3 is TGTGCCAGCCGACGACAGGGAGGAGACTCCTACGAGCAGTACTTC.

V and J are TRBV24-1 and TRBJ1-6; a possible D gene is TRBD1 (6 bases). The germline V gene has CDR1 KGHDR and CDR2 SFDVKD. The germline V and J ends were trimmed by 0 bases and 9 bases, with 11 bases remaining between them. CDR3 length: 15 residues. CDR3 loop: CATSDLGRGPSPLHF. The CDR3 bases are TGTGCCACCAGTGATTTGGGCAGGGGTCCTTCACCCCTCCACTTT.

V gene TRBV27 combines with J gene TRBJ2-1; tentative D call: TRBD2 (7 bases). The CDR3 totals 15 residues. The V end was cut by 3 bases, the J end by 4 bases, with 13 bases between. Germline-derived CDR1 and CDR2 are MNHEY and SMNVEV (reference sequence). CDR3 in amino acids: CASSFAGARYNEQFF. The DNA for the CDR3 is TGTGCCAGCAGTTTTGCGGGGGCGCGTTACAATGAGCAGTTCTTC.

Concerning this clone: Germline is not matched at one junction end, which may reflect a read error. The chain carries TRBV5-5 and TRBJ1-2, with D unresolved. Per the germline V gene, CDR1 is SGHKS and CDR2 is YYEKEE (reference sequence). The CDR3 is 14 residues long. The CDR3 region is CASSVKEGLPSEAF. The DNA for the CDR3 is TGTGCCAGCAGCGTTAAAGAAGGTTTGCCCAGCGAGGCCTTC.

The chain carries TRBV30 and TRBJ2-1, with TRBD2 identical over 8 bases. The CDR3 sequence is 17 residues long. Germline V lookup: CDR1 GTSNPN, CDR2 SVGIG (reference sequence). The junction had 11 bases not matched to a gene; V was cut back by 4 bases and J by 0 bases. For the CDR3, the DNA is TGTGCCTGGAACCCTATAGCGGGGATTAACTCCTACAATGAGCAGTTCTTC. Translation gives CAWNPIAGINSYNEQFF.

The chain has TRBV6-5 and TRBJ1-3; D unclear. Trimming removed 6 bases from V and 7 bases from J, with 16 bases in between. Germline V gene lookup returns CDR1 MNHEY and CDR2 SVGAGI. This CDR3 has 14 amino acids. The CDR3 sequence is CASSPPGGSNTIYF. The CDR3 nucleotides are TGTGCCAGCAGCCCCCCGGGAGGTTCGAACACCATATATTTT.

The chain combines TRBV6-5 with TRBJ1-3; D may be TRBD1 (5 bases). Trimming left V 7 bases short and J 4 bases short, with 8 bases between. The CDR3 contains 12 residues. Germline values: CDR1 MNHEY, CDR2 SVGAGI. CDR3 nucleotide sequence: TGTGCCAGCACCGGGGGGGGAAACACCATATATTTT. Protein product: CASTGGGNTIYF.

This chain uses TRBV12-3 or TRBV12-4 with TRBJ1-2, with 8 bases matching TRBD1. V shed 5 bases and J 7 bases; nucleotides not matched to a gene: 6. The CDR3 is 13 amino acids. CDR3: CASSRTGKSGYTF. The CDR3 region has the DNA TGTGCCAGCAGTCGGACAGGGAAATCTGGCTACACCTTC.

CDR3 protein: CASSSPDRNTEAFF. DNA of the CDR3: TGTGCCAGCAGTTCCCCGGACAGGAACACTGAAGCTTTCTTT. This chain connects TRBV6-6 to TRBJ1-1; maybe TRBD1 (6 bases). CDR1 is MNHNY, CDR2 SVGAGI, per germline (reference sequence). V dropped 4 bases and J dropped 1 base, with 10 bases sitting between them. CDR3 length: 14 amino acids.

CDR3 sequence: CAWRGLAGGPQETQYF. DNA for the CDR3: TGTGCCTGGAGGGGACTAGCGGGGGGTCCCCAAGAGACCCAGTACTTC. The genes are TRBV30 and TRBJ2-5; 15 bases fit TRBD2. The CDR3 covers 16 residues. Germline V CDR1 and CDR2: GTSNPN, SVGIG (reference sequence). Germline trimming cut 3 bases from V and 1 base from J; bases unmatched to any gene: 3. Supplemented by reference TRBV30 and TRBJ2-5, the full variable domain reads SQTIHQWPATLVQPVGSPLSLECTVEGTSNPNLYWYRQAAGRGLQLLFYSVGIGQISSEVPQNLSASRPQDRQFILSSKKLLLSDSGFYLCAWRGLAGGPQETQYFGPGTRLLVL.

This chain links TRBV4-1 with TRBJ2-1; 14 bases are a match to TRBD2. The CDR3 runs to 19 residues. Trimming at V came to 3 bases and at J to 8 bases, leaving 15 bases not matched to a gene. CDR1 and CDR2 from the germline V gene are MGHRA and YSYEKL. Here the CDR3 reads CASSHPGTSGGPGRDEQFF. CDR3 sequence (DNA): TGCGCCAGCAGCCATCCCGGGACTAGCGGGGGCCCGGGCAGAGATGAGCAGTTCTTC.

This chain links TRBV2 with TRBJ2-3; perhaps TRBD2 as D (6 bases). V was shortened by 2 bases and J by 0 bases, with 6 bases between the two germline ends. Germline assignment: CDR1 SNHLY and CDR2 FYNNEI. The CDR3 sequence is 14 residues long. CDR3: CASSESGSTDTQYF. The CDR3 region has the DNA TGTGCCAGCAGTGAAAGCGGGAGCACAGATACGCAGTATTTT.

The V and J genes are TRBV19 and TRBJ1-2; weak D call: TRBD1 (6 bases). V was clipped by 3 bases and J by 2 bases, with 16 bases between them. From germline, CDR1 is LNHDA and CDR2 SQIVND (reference sequence). The CDR3 runs 16 residues. The CDR3 protein is CASSMGLGQGNYGYTF. The CDR3 region has the DNA TGTGCCAGTAGTATGGGGTTGGGGCAGGGGAACTATGGCTACACCTTC.